The source of this TCR beta chain is a study of neurological immune-mediated disorders. TCRdb used MiXCR to reprocess the 5' RACE reads, holding one entry per CDR3 protein. Here the sample spans approximately 89,000 distinct CDR3 sequences, around 4.5% being singletons. This clonotype occurred many times. Specified time point: longitudinal time-point 3. The unsorted libraries were produced from 2 million PBMCs held at -80 C. The CDR3 spans 17 residues. Trimming at V came to 3 bases and at J to 2 bases, leaving 12 bases not matched to a gene. The sequence derives from a woman aged 55-70 years with multiple sclerosis. The chain is built from TRBV12-3 or TRBV12-4 and TRBJ1-2, with 7 bases fitting TRBD1. What was sequenced was PBMCs. DNA of the CDR3: TGTGCCAGCAGTTTGGGGAACAGGGGTCAAATGAACTATGGCTACACCTTC. Its protein is CASSLGNRGQMNYGYTF.